This TCR beta chain was sequenced during a study of cytomegalovirus exposure and HLA in healthy donors. The PCR used 60 Vbeta and 13 Jbeta primers. Some clones are missing from TCRdb's copy, which holds only in-frame ones; the method was immunoSEQ multiplex PCR. In the table there are some 160,000 clones, around 83% of which are singletons. CDR3 length: 14 residues. Trimming shortened V by 1 base and J by 3 bases, and 10 bases separated the two germline ends. Germline CDR1 reads MNHNS; CDR2 reads SASEGT. The sequenced sample consisted of PBMCs. The gene calls are TRBV6-1 and TRBJ2-7; D perhaps matches TRBD1 (5 bases). The source is a male donor in good health and CMV-seropositive. Written as DNA, the CDR3 is TGTGCCAGCAGTGAAGGACCAGGGAACTACGAGCAGTACTTC. Its protein product is CASSEGPGNYEQYF.